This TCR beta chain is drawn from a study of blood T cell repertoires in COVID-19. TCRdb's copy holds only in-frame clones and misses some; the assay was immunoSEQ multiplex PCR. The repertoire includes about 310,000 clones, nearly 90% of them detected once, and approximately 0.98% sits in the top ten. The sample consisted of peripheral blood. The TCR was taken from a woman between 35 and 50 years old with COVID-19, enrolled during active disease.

In DNA form, the CDR3 reads TGTGCCAGCAGCCATACTGACAGGGCGCGAGGGGAGCTGTTTTTT. Protein product: CASSHTDRARGELFF. The chain joins TRBV7-9 to TRBJ2-2, with 7 bases matching TRBD1. The V and J ends lost 5 bases and 8 bases, in that order; junction bases with no gene match: 11. Germline CDR1 and CDR2: SEHNR and FQNEAQ (reference sequence). CDR3 length equals 15 residues.